A selection of T cell receptor beta chains follows, all from one sample in a study of cytomegalovirus exposure and HLA in healthy donors. Produced via immunoSEQ multiplex PCR; TCRdb's table is partial and in-frame only. The table shows 85,000 to 100,000 clones, with around four fifths occurring only once. What was sequenced was PBMCs. These receptors were collected from a man aged 45-65 years in good health and CMV-seropositive. Both conserved end residues are part of each CDR3. D genes are given only for firm matches. Clone size is stated in some rows and not others, as once, few, many or a class when expanded.

>15|few|TRBJ1-4|TRBV6-5|-
CASSYSAGSNEKLFF
TGTGCCAGCAGTTACTCCGCAGGGTCTAATGAAAAACTGTTTTTT
>11|-|TRBJ2-1|TRBV20-1|-
CSARGGTEQFF
TGCAGTGCTAGGGGTGGGACAGAGCAGTTCTTC
>14|-|TRBJ1-2|TRBV6-1|-
CAVQGTNQDYGYTF
TGTGCCGTACAGGGCACCAACCAAGACTATGGCTACACCTTC
>11|-|TRBJ1-1|TRBV12-5|-
CASGSPRPERF
TGTGCTAGTGGCTCCCCCCGTCCAGAGCGTTTT
>14|-|TRBJ2-7|TRBV6-5|TRBD1
CASSIQGAIYEQYF
TGTGCCAGCAGTATACAGGGGGCAATTTACGAGCAGTACTTC
>17|-|TRBJ1-4|TRBV5-6|TRBD1
CASSSRPPDRVSEKLFF
TGTGCCAGCAGCTCTCGTCCCCCGGACAGGGTTAGTGAAAAACTGTTTTTT
>14|few|TRBJ2-2|TRBV12-5|TRBD2
CASGAGGNTGELFF
TGTGCCTCGGGCGCGGGGGGTAACACCGGGGAGCTGTTTTTT
>14|-|TRBJ2-7|TRBV15|TRBD1
CATSRTRQGAEQYF
TGTGCCACCAGCAGAACTCGACAGGGAGCCGAGCAGTACTTC
>18|-|TRBJ2-3|TRBV7-2|TRBD2
CASSSGTSGDTSTDTQYF
TGTGCCAGCAGCTCCGGGACTAGCGGGGATACTAGCACAGATACGCAGTATTTT
>14|-|TRBJ2-1|TRBV4-3|-
CASSQELVGNEQFF
TGCGCCAGCAGCCAAGAACTTGTTGGCAATGAGCAGTTCTTC